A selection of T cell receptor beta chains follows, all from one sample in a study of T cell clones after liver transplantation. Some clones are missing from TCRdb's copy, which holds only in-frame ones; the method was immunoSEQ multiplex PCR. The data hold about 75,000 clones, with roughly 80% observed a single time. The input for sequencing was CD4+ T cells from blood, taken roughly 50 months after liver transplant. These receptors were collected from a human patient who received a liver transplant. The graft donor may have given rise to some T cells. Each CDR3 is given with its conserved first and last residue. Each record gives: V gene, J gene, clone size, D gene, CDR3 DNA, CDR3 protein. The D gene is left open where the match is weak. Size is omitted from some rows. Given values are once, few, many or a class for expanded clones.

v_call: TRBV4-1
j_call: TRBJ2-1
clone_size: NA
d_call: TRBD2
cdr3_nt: TGCGCCAGCAGGAAGGGGCTAGCGGATGAGCAGTTCTTC
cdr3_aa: CASRKGLADEQFF

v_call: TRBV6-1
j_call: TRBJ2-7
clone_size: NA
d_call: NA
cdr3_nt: TGTGCCAGCAGTGTCCTACCCCTAAACTACGAGCAGTACTTC
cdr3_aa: CASSVLPLNYEQYF

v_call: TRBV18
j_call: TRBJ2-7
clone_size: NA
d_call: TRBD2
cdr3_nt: TGTGCCAGCTCACCTCCTAGCGGGGTCGACGAGCAGTACTTC
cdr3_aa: CASSPPSGVDEQYF

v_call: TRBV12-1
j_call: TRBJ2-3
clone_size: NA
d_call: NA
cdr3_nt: TGTGCCAGCAGCTCGAACCCGGACAGGGGGGTAGGAGATACGCAGTATTTT
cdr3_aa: CASSSNPDRGVGDTQYF

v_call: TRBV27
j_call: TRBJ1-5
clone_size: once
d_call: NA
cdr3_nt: TGTGCCAGCAGTTTTGGCAGGGGTGGCAATCAGCCCCAGCATTTT
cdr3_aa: CASSFGRGGNQPQHF

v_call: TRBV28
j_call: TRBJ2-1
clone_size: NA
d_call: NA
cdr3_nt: TGTGCCAGCACGGGTGCTGGACAGCCGAGCTCCTACAATGAGCAGTTCTTC
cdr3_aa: CASTGAGQPSSYNEQFF

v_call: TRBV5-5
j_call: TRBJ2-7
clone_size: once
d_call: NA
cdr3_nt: TGTGCCAGCAGCCCCGGCGGCGATCTTAACGAGCAGTACTTC
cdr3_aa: CASSPGGDLNEQYF

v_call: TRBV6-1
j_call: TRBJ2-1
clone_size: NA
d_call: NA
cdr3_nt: TGTGCCAGCGCCACGAGAGGGGGCTACAATGAGCAGTTCTTC
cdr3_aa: CASATRGGYNEQFF

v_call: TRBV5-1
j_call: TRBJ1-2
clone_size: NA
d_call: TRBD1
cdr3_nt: TGCGCCAGCAGCTTGGCCGCGACAGGGGGGCCCAACTATGGCTACACCTTC
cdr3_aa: CASSLAATGGPNYGYTF

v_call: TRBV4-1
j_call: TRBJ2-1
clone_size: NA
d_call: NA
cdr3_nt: TGCGCCAGCAGCCAAGCGAAGACTCCCACGGGGAATGAGCAGTTCTTC
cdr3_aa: CASSQAKTPTGNEQFF

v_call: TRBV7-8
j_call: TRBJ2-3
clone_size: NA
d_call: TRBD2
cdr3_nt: TGTGCCAGCAGCCGCGGGGATGCGGGAGGAGCAGATACGCAGTATTTT
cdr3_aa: CASSRGDAGGADTQYF

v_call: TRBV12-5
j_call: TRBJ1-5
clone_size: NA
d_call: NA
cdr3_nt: TGTGCTAGTGGTTTGTCAAGTGGCCAGCCCCAGCATTTT
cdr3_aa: CASGLSSGQPQHF